The 20 T cell receptor beta chains given below trace back to one sample, sequenced in a study of monozygotic twins with inflammatory bowel disease. TCRdb reprocessed the 5' RACE reads and keeps a single row for each CDR3 protein, giving no DNA. The sample features 400,000 or so distinct CDR3 sequences, with about 2.6% in its top ten. Sequences were obtained from blood. The source of these receptors is a human donor with ulcerative colitis or Crohn's disease, or a healthy co-twin of an affected twin (not recorded which).

The chain couples TRBV3-1 to TRBJ1-2. The CDR3 contains 16 residues. Germline CDR1 reads LGHDT; CDR2 reads YNNKEL (reference sequence). CDR3: CASSQATVQRGYGYTF.

The chain carries TRBV20-1 and TRBJ2-3; the TCRdb call, TRBD1, lacks DNA for checking. CDR1 is DFQATT and CDR2 is SNEGSKA in the germline V gene (reference sequence). The CDR3 is 12 amino acids. CDR3 sequence: CSASSGTETQYF.

This chain links TRBV20-1 with TRBJ1-2; TCRdb reports TRBD1, a call that lacks DNA to check it against. The germline V gene has CDR1 DFQATT and CDR2 SNEGSKA (reference sequence). The CDR3 length is 15 residues. The CDR3 spells CSARPVPARGYGYTF.

The chain recombines TRBV7-9 with TRBJ2-1; there is no DNA to check the TCRdb D call of TRBD2. Germline assignment: CDR1 SEHNR and CDR2 FQNEAQ (reference sequence). The CDR3 is 14 residues long. CDR3 protein: CASSPDGLAGGQFF.

The chain has TRBV3-1 and TRBJ2-1; the TRBD2 assignment by TCRdb is unverifiable without DNA. Germline CDR1 is LGHDT and CDR2 is YNNKEL (reference sequence). The CDR3 extends over 14 amino acids. The CDR3 is CASSQDSSGGSQFF.

J is TRBJ2-7 and V is TRBV19; TCRdb outputs TRBD1, but without DNA this stays unchecked. Germline CDR1 reads LNHDA; CDR2 reads SQIVND (reference sequence). The CDR3 loop spans 14 amino acids. CDR3 sequence reads: CASSNRGLSYEQYF.

This sequence joins TRBV3-1 and TRBJ1-2. The germline V gene has CDR1 LGHDT and CDR2 YNNKEL (reference sequence). This CDR3 spans 14 amino acids. The CDR3 here is CASSQDRLGYGYTF. Variable domain in full (rest from reference TRBV3-1 and TRBJ1-2): DTAVSQTPKYLVTQMGNDKSIKCEQNLGHDTMYWYKQDSKKFLKIMFSYNNKELIINETVPNRFSPKSPDKAHLNLHINSLELGDSAVYFCASSQDRLGYGYTFGSGTRLTVV.

CDR3: CASTGAGGTSGANVLTF. The V call is TRBV6-1, the J call TRBJ2-6; without DNA, the TCRdb call of TRBD1 cannot be checked. CDR1 is MNHNS, CDR2 SASEGT, per germline. This CDR3 has 17 amino acids.

The chain has TRBV4-3 and TRBJ2-7; checking the TCRdb D call of TRBD2 is not possible without DNA. Germline values: CDR1 LGHNA, CDR2 YSLEER. The CDR3 runs to 13 residues. The CDR3 region is CASSQDPWEEQYF.

V gene TRBV7-2 combines with J gene TRBJ1-1; TCRdb's assignment of TRBD1 cannot be checked, as there is no DNA. The germline CDR1 and CDR2 sequences are SGHTA and FQGNSA. The CDR3 covers 16 residues. The CDR3 is CASSLGPGTGNTEAFF.

This chain connects TRBV3-1 to TRBJ1-2; TCRdb's D gene call, TRBD1, goes unchecked for lack of DNA. The germline gives CDR1 LGHDT, CDR2 YNNKEL (reference sequence). CDR3 size: 12 residues. This CDR3 reads CASSDRDYGYTF.

The CDR3 loop reads CASSPRTGGTGELFF. The genes are TRBV12-3 or TRBV12-4 and TRBJ2-2; as DNA is missing, the TRBD1 call by TCRdb cannot be tested. The CDR3 has 15 amino acids.

The V gene is TRBV2, the J gene TRBJ1-6; the D call from TCRdb, TRBD1, cannot be confirmed without DNA. The CDR3 totals 14 residues. The germline CDR1 and CDR2 sequences are SNHLY and FYNNEI. CDR3 in amino acids: CASRTTGGASPLHF.

This sequence joins TRBV6-1 and TRBJ2-3. The length of the CDR3 is 11 residues. From germline, CDR1 is MNHNS and CDR2 SASEGT. CDR3 loop: CASSEEVSQYF.

This CDR3 reads CASSFGQGARGYGYTF. The chain links TRBV12-3 or TRBV12-4 to TRBJ1-2; the D call from TCRdb, TRBD1, cannot be confirmed without DNA. The length of the CDR3 is 16 residues.

The CDR3: CASSQDQEAFF. The chain has TRBV14 and TRBJ1-1. The CDR3 runs 11 residues. Germline V gene sequence: CDR1 SGHDN, CDR2 FVKESK.

This sequence joins TRBV3-1 and TRBJ2-1; absent DNA, TCRdb's TRBD2 call cannot be checked. CDR3 length: 14 residues. Germline-derived CDR1 and CDR2 are LGHDT and YNNKEL (reference sequence). The CDR3: CASRPSGLYNEQFF.

J is TRBJ1-5 and V is TRBV5-1. The CDR3 spans 15 residues. Germline V lookup: CDR1 SGHRS, CDR2 YFSETQ. The CDR3 loop reads CASSLEGFDNQPQHF. Drawing the rest from reference TRBV5-1 and TRBJ1-5, the complete variable domain is KAGVTQTPRYLIKTRGQQVTLSCSPISGHRSVSWYQQTPGQGLQFLFEYFSETQRNKGNFPGRFSGRQFSNSRSEMNVSTLELGDSALYLCASSLEGFDNQPQHFGDGTRLSIL.

The chain couples TRBV12-3 or TRBV12-4 to TRBJ1-5. The CDR3 extends over 12 amino acids. The CDR3 reads CASSLLGQPQHF.

The chain uses TRBV6-5 and TRBJ2-1; TCRdb proposes TRBD1, but this gene call is untestable without DNA. Per germline, CDR1 MNHEY and CDR2 SVGAGI. This CDR3 region has 16 residues. This chain's CDR3 is CASSYSGTGSYNEQFF.